This record concerns one T cell receptor (beta chain) sequence. No antigen is known for it. The record originates from a study of shared clonotypes between healthy human individuals. Points from the study as a whole: Few donors restricted represented genetic and exposure-history diversity. Sharing across four donors was highest in naive CD4 (approximately 5%) and lowest in memory CD8 (roughly 0.4%).

The run depth of the assay was deep. This table comes from immunoSEQ multiplex PCR, and its TCRdb copy is limited to in-frame clones, with some not included. This sample carries roughly 810,000 clones, 95% to 97% of them seen once, and the ten largest clones take under 0.3%. CD45RO-negative, CCR7-positively selected cells formed the naive CD8 fraction, excluding terminally differentiated effector memory CD45RA+ cells. There are 14 residues in the CDR3. Germline values: CDR1 MNHEY, CDR2 SVGAGI. Trimming removed 5 bases at V and 8 bases at J, with 18 bases between. This clonotype originated in a young man in good health. V gene TRBV6-5 combines with J gene TRBJ1-1; D is undetermined. Sequenced sample: naive CD8+ T cells sorted from blood. CDR3 nucleotide sequence: TGTGCCAGCAGTCACCTCGACCTAAAAACAGAAGCTTTCTTT. Translating it yields CASSHLDLKTEAFF.